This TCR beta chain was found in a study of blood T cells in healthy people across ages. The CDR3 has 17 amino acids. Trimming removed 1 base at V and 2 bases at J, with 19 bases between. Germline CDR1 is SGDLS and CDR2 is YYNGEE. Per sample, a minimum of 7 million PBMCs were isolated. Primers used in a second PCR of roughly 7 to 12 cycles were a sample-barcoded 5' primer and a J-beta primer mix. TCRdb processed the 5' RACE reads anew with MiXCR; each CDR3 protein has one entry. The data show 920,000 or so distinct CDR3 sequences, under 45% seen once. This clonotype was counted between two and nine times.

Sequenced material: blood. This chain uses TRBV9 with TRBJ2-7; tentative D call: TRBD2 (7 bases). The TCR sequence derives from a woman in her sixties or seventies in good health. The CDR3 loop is CASSVRPPRGAPYEQYF. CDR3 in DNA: TGTGCCAGCAGCGTACGGCCCCCTCGGGGGGCCCCCTACGAGCAGTACTTC.